This TCR beta chain was observed in a study of blood T cell repertoires in COVID-19. Whole-study context: Sources were T cells, B-cell-depleted T cells, or PBMCs; the material itself was cDNA or gDNA.

Per the germline V gene, CDR1 is SGHTA and CDR2 is FQGTGA. V lost 4 bases to trimming and J lost 0 bases, with 7 bases between them. This CDR3 spans 14 amino acids. As handled by the study authors: Amplification of reference gene primers provided the estimated nucleated cell counts. Assay used: immunoSEQ multiplex PCR; TCRdb lists only in-frame clones, some missing. Clonal size and the V and J genes are those of that table, whereas D and trimming came from the DNA. Counted here are just over 90,000 clones, more than 75% occurring once; the ten biggest clones make up over 6%. The receptor was derived from a man aged 65 to 85 with acute or convalescent COVID-19. The J gene is TRBJ2-1, the V gene TRBV7-3; D call uncertain. The sequencing input was peripheral blood. The DNA of the CDR3 is TGTGCCAGCAGCTGGAGTAGCTCCTACAATGAGCAGTTCTTC. It encodes CASSWSSSYNEQFF.